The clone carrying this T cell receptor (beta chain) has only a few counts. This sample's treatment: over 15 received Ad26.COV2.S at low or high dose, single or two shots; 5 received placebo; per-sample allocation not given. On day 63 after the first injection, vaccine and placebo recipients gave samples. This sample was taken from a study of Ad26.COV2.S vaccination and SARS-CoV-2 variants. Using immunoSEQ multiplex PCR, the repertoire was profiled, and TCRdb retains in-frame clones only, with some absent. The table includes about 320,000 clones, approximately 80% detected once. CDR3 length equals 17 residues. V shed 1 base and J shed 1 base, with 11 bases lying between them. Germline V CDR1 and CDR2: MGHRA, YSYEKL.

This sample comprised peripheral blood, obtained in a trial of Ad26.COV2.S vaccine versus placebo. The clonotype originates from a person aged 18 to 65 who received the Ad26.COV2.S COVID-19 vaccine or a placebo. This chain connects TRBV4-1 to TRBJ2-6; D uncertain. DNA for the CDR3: TGCGCCAGCAGCCAAGGGTCATTGGGTTCTGGGGCCAACGTCCTGACTTTC. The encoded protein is CASSQGSLGSGANVLTF.